This passage covers 16 T cell receptor beta chains from one sample sequenced in a study of T cells in Graves' hyperthyroidism and ophthalmopathy. Authors of the study amplified TCR beta CDR3 regions from RNA transcripts. First-round RT-PCR with HTBI primers amplified the TCR CDR3 region. TCRdb analysed the multiplex PCR reads with MiXCR anew, one entry per CDR3 protein. The table shows around 290,000 distinct CDR3 sequences, with 13% occurring only once. The sequenced sample consisted of blood. These receptors all stem from a woman in her twenties or thirties with Graves' hyperthyroidism that later progressed to Graves' ophthalmopathy.

This clonotype was detected a few times. The chain carries TRBV20-1 and TRBJ2-7; 11 bases are a match to TRBD1. Trimming removed 4 bases from V and 7 bases from J; junction bases left unmatched: 6. This CDR3 region has 13 residues. Germline lookup yields CDR1 DFQATT and CDR2 SNEGSKA (reference sequence). CDR3: CSAILDRGREQYF. CDR3 sequence (DNA): TGCAGTGCTATCCTGGACAGGGGGCGAGAGCAGTACTTC.

The rearrangement links TRBV7-6 to TRBJ2-2; 10 bases are shared with TRBD2. The junction had 3 bases not matched to a gene; V was cut back by 0 bases and J by 5 bases. The CDR3 spans 16 residues. Germline V lookup: CDR1 SGHVS, CDR2 FNYEAQ. CDR3 amino acids: CASSLAGSGGTGELFF. As DNA, the CDR3 is TGTGCCAGCAGCTTAGCTGGTAGCGGGGGGACCGGGGAGCTGTTTTTT.

CDR3 in DNA: TGTGCCAGCAGGGGACTAGCGGGAGGTTTAAGCTCTGGGGCCAACGTCCTGACTTTC. This codes for CASRGLAGGLSSGANVLTF. The chain employs TRBV28 and TRBJ2-6; 15 bases agree with TRBD2. The length of the CDR3 is 19 residues. The germline V gene has CDR1 MDHEN and CDR2 SYDVKM. V was clipped by 6 bases and J by 0 bases; unmatched bases: 6.

The chain joins TRBV19 to TRBJ2-1; D is perhaps TRBD2 (6 bases). CDR1 LNHDA and CDR2 SQIVND come from the germline V gene (reference sequence). The V gene lost 7 bases and the J gene lost 0 bases, with 22 bases spanning the gap. The CDR3 is 18 amino acids. CDR3 bases: TGTGCCAGTACGTTTGGGAGTGCGGGAAGGGGCTCCTACAATGAGCAGTTCTTC. Its protein is CASTFGSAGRGSYNEQFF.

This clonotype came up a few times. The gene calls are TRBV29-1 and TRBJ1-2; D not resolved. Germline CDR1 reads SQVTM; CDR2 reads ANQGSEA. With 3 bases removed from V and 8 bases from J, the gap between germline ends came to 10 bases. CDR3 size: 11 residues. Here the CDR3 DNA reads TGCAGCGTTGACAGACCCGACGGCTACACCTTC. Residues: CSVDRPDGYTF.

This clonotype was recorded at least ten times. This rearrangement joins TRBV7-6 to TRBJ2-1, with 11 nucleotides matching TRBD2. From germline, CDR1 is SGHVS and CDR2 FNYEAQ. The CDR3 length is 18 residues. V dropped 5 bases and J dropped 1; count of bases not matched to a gene: 10. The CDR3 nucleotides read TGTGCCAGCAGCCCCCCCATGGTAGCGGGAGGGTCCTACAATGAGCAGTTCTTC. This encodes CASSPPMVAGGSYNEQFF. The whole variable domain, filled in from reference TRBV7-6 and TRBJ2-1, reads GAGVSQSPRYKVTKRGQDVALRCDPISGHVSLYWYRQALGQGPEFLTYFNYEAQQDKSGLPNDRFSAERPEGSISTLTIQRTEQRDSAMYRCASSPPMVAGGSYNEQFFGPGTRLTVL.

This clonotype showed up many times. The rearrangement joins TRBV27 to TRBJ2-7; D remains unclear. The germline V gene has CDR1 MNHEY and CDR2 SMNVEV (reference sequence). V was clipped by 0 bases and J by 7 bases, with 19 bases between them. The CDR3 length is 16 residues. As DNA, the CDR3 is TGTGCCAGCAGTTTATCGGGTGGGGTGGATTCTAGGGAGCAGTACTTC. Protein: CASSLSGGVDSREQYF.

The table lists this clonotype with many counts. This chain uses TRBV5-6 with TRBJ2-7; TRBD2 is a possible D gene (7 bases). Trimming stripped 2 bases from V and 2 bases from J, with 20 bases between. The CDR3 has 17 residues. Germline V gene lookup returns CDR1 SGHDT and CDR2 YYEEEE. CDR3 sequence reads: CASSFGGVDSDTYEQYF. In DNA, the CDR3 is TGTGCCAGCAGCTTTGGGGGGGTGGACAGCGATACCTACGAGCAGTACTTC.

This clonotype came up many times. The chain recombines TRBV2 with TRBJ2-1, with 8 bases that match TRBD1. Trimming removed 1 base from V and 9 bases from J; junction bases left unmatched: 5. The CDR3 runs 14 residues. Germline CDR1 and CDR2: SNHLY and FYNNEI. This CDR3 is CASSEDRGSTEQFF. In DNA, the CDR3 is TGTGCCAGCAGTGAAGACAGGGGGAGTACTGAGCAGTTCTTC.

This clonotype has at least ten counts. This chain uses TRBV2 with TRBJ2-5; D is uncertain. The CDR3 has 11 residues. CDR1 is SNHLY and CDR2 is FYNNEI in the germline V gene. The V gene lost 4 bases and the J gene lost 5 bases, with 5 bases spanning the gap. The CDR3 bases are TGTGCCAGCAGTGTGGGTGAGACCCAGTACTTC. It specifies CASSVGETQYF.

The chain is built from TRBV6-2 or TRBV6-3 and TRBJ2-7; 9 positions match TRBD1. With V trimmed by 7 bases and J by 3 bases, 4 bases remained unmatched. The CDR3 sequence is 13 residues long. CDR1 is MNHEY and CDR2 is SVGEGT in the germline V gene. The CDR3 sequence is CASIGQGLYEQYF. DNA of the CDR3: TGTGCCAGCATCGGACAGGGGCTCTACGAGCAGTACTTC.

This clonotype has a count of ten or more. V is TRBV2 and J is TRBJ1-4, with D possibly TRBD1 on 6 matching bases. Trimming took off 6 bases at V and 11 bases at J, with 19 bases between the two ends. Germline CDR1 and CDR2: SNHLY and FYNNEI. The CDR3 length is 14 residues. The CDR3 loop is CASRFKWTVDKLFF. CDR3 coding DNA: TGTGCCAGCAGATTTAAATGGACAGTTGACAAACTGTTTTTT.

This clonotype was seen repeatedly, ten times or more. The rearrangement links TRBV30 to TRBJ1-4; D ambiguous. The CDR3 covers 12 residues. Per germline, CDR1 GTSNPN and CDR2 SVGIG (reference sequence). The V and J ends lost 0 bases and 8 bases respectively, with 7 bases between them. CDR3 sequence (DNA): TGTGCCTGGAGTGTAAAGGGAGAAAAACTGTTTTTT. Translating it yields CAWSVKGEKLFF.

This clonotype occurred many times. V gene TRBV18 combines with J gene TRBJ1-3; no clear D. The germline gives CDR1 KGHSH, CDR2 LQKENI. V was cut by 0 bases and J by 0 bases, with 15 bases left in between. The CDR3 is 18 residues long. CDR3 DNA sequence: TGTGCCAGCTCACCACCGGTCGGAGCGGGAGTCTCTGGAAACACCATATATTTT. Translation gives CASSPPVGAGVSGNTIYF.

There are many counts of this clonotype. This chain joins TRBV3-2 and TRBJ2-5. TRBV3-2 has pseudogene status. This CDR3 comprises 16 residues. As DNA, the CDR3 is TGTGCCAGCAGCCCCTCGTACGGCCGGACCGAAGAGACCCAGTACTTC. Translating gives CASSPSYGRTEETQYF.

This clonotype appeared a few times. This chain joins TRBV6-2 or TRBV6-3 and TRBJ1-4; the match to TRBD1 covers 7 bases. With V trimmed by 5 bases and J by 7 bases, 7 bases remained unmatched. Germline assignment: CDR1 MNHEY and CDR2 SVGEGT. The CDR3 spans 14 residues. In nucleotides, the CDR3 is TGTGCCAGCAGTGGAACAGGGGCGGGTGAAAAACTGTTTTTT. Translated: CASSGTGAGEKLFF.